Included here is one T cell receptor (beta chain) sequence, with context. Its antigen is not known. This sample is part of a study of T cells after yellow fever vaccination. Overall study results and limits: Weaker, the secondary response had a peak occurring faster, on day 5 versus 15. Primary-vaccination clones mostly resurfaced post-booster (96% CD4, 85% to 90% CD8).

5'RACE template switching generated TCR cDNA, adding a universal primer site and UMIs. TCRdb redid the calling of the 5' RACE reads with MiXCR, one entry per CDR3 protein. The data show some 390,000 distinct CDR3 sequences, over 15% seen once. The germline V gene has CDR1 SGHRS and CDR2 YFSETQ. V lost 2 bases, J lost 4 bases, and 8 bases stayed unmatched. This CDR3 has 15 amino acids. The sequenced sample was PBMCs, obtained before the yellow fever booster vaccination. This receptor was identified in a man between 18 and 35 years old who received the YFV17D yellow fever vaccine. The chain uses TRBV5-1 and TRBJ1-1, with 7 bases aligning to TRBD1. CDR3 protein: CASSFSPGGSTEAFF. The DNA of the CDR3 is TGCGCCAGCAGCTTTTCTCCAGGGGGATCCACTGAAGCTTTCTTT.